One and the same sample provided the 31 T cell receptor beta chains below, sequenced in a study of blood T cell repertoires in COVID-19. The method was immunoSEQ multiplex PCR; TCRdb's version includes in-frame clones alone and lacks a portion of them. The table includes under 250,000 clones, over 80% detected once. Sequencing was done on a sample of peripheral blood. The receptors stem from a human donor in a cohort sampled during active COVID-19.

CDR3 DNA: TGTGCCAGCAGTTATAGTCGGGGGTTGAATCAGCCCCAGCATTTT. Its protein product is CASSYSRGLNQPQHF. The chain employs TRBV6-6 and TRBJ1-5; maybe TRBD1 (5 bases). V was shortened by 3 bases and J by 4 bases, with 13 bases between the two germline ends. CDR1 and CDR2 from the germline V gene are MNHNY and SVGAGI (reference sequence). This CDR3 contains 15 residues.

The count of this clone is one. The CDR3 sequence is CASSPQPSGVGTGELFF. CDR3 nucleotides: TGTGCCAGCAGCCCACAACCTAGCGGGGTGGGGACCGGGGAGCTGTTTTTT. The chain links TRBV7-2 to TRBJ2-2, with 9 bases aligning to TRBD2. CDR1 is SGHTA and CDR2 is FQGNSA in the germline V gene. This CDR3 comprises 17 residues. V lost 5 bases to trimming and J lost 5 bases; unmatched junction nucleotides: 12.

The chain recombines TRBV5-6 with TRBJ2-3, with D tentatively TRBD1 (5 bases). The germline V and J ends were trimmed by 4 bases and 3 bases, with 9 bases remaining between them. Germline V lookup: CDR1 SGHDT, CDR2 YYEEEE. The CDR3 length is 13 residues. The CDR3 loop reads CASSRRDTDTQYF. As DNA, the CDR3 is TGTGCCAGCAGCCGCAGGGATACAGATACGCAGTATTTT.

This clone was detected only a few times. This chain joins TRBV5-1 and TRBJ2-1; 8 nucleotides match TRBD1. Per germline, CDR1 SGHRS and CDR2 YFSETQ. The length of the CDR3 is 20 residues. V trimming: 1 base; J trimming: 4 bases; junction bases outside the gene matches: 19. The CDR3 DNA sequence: TGCGCCAGCAGCTTGAAGCAGGGGGCCTCGCGGGGCGCTCATTACAATGAGCAGTTCTTC. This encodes CASSLKQGASRGAHYNEQFF.

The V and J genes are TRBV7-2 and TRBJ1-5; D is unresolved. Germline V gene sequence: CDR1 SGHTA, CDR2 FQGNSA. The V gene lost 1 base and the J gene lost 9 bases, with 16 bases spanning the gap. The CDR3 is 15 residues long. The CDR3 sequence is CASSLGSEAETPQHF. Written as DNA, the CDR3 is TGTGCCAGCAGCTTAGGGTCCGAGGCGGAAACGCCCCAGCATTTT.

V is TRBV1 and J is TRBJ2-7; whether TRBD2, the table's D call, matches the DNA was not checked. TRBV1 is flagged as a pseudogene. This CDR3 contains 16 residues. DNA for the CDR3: TGCACCAGCAGCCAAGGATCAAGCGGGTCCTTGGGTGAGCAGTACTTC. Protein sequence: CTSSQGSSGSLGEQYF.

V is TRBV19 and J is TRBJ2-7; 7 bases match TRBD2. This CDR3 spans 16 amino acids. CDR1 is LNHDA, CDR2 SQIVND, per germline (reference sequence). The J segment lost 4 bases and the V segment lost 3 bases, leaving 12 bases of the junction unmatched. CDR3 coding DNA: TGTGCCAGTAGTATTATGGTGTCGGGACTAACTTACGAGCAGTACTTC. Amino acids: CASSIMVSGLTYEQYF.

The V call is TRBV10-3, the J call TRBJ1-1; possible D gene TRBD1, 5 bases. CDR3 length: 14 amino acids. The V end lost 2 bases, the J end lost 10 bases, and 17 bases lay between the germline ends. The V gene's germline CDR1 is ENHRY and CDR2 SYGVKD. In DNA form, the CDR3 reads TGTGCCATCAGTGAGGGAGGGACTGTAACTCGAGCTTTCTTT. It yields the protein CAISEGGTVTRAFF.

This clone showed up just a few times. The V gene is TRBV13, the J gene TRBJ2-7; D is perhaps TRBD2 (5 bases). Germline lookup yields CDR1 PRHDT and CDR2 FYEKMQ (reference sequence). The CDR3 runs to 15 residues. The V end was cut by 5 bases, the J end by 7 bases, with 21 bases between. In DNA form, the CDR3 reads TGTGCCAGCAGCCCACCTTTCAGCGCAACGGGGGAGCAGTACTTC. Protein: CASSPPFSATGEQYF.

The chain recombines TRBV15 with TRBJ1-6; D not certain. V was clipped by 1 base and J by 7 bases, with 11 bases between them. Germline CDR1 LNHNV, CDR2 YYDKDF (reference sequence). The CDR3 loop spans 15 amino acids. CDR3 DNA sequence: TGTGCCACCAGCAGAGTGACAACTCGAAATTCACCCCTCCACTTT. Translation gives CATSRVTTRNSPLHF.

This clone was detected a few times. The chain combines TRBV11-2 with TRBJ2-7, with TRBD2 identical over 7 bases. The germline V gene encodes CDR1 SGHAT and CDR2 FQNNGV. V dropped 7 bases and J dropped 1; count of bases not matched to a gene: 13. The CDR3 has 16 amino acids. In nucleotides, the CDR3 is TGTGCCAGCACCGCGGGGGATATAACGGGATCCTACGAGCAGTACTTC. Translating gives CASTAGDITGSYEQYF.

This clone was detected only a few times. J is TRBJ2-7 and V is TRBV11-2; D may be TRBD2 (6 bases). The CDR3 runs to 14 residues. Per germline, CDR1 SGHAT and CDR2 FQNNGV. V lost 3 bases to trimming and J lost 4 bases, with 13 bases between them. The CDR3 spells CASSFYSGTYEQYF. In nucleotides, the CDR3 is TGTGCCAGCAGCTTTTACTCGGGGACTTACGAGCAGTACTTC.

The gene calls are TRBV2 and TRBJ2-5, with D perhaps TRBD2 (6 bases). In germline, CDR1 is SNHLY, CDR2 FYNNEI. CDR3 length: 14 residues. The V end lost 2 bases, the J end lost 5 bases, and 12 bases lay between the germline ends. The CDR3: CASSERLDGETQYF. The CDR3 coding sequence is TGTGCCAGCAGTGAAAGACTAGACGGTGAGACCCAGTACTTC.

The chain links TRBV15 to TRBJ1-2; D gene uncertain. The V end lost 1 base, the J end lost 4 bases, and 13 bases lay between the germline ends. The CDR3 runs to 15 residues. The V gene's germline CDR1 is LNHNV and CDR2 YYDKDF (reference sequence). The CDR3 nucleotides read TGTGCCACCAGCAGAGCGAAGAGCACCTTCTATGGCTACACCTTC. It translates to CATSRAKSTFYGYTF.

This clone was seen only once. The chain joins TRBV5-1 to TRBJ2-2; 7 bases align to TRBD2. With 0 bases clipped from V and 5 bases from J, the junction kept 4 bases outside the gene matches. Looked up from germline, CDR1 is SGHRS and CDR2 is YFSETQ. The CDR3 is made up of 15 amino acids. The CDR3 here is CASSLDGRRTGELFF. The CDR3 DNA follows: TGCGCCAGCAGCTTGGACGGGAGGAGGACCGGGGAGCTGTTTTTT.

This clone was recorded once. The CDR3 spells CASSLARGPATGLNEKLFF. The DNA of the CDR3 is TGTGCCAGCAGCTTAGCCCGGGGACCAGCGACAGGGCTTAATGAAAAACTGTTTTTT. V is TRBV11-2 and J is TRBJ1-4; 7 nucleotides match TRBD1. Looked up from germline, CDR1 is SGHAT and CDR2 is FQNNGV. J gave up 4 bases and V 1 base, and 15 bases lay outside the gene matches. The CDR3 loop spans 19 amino acids.

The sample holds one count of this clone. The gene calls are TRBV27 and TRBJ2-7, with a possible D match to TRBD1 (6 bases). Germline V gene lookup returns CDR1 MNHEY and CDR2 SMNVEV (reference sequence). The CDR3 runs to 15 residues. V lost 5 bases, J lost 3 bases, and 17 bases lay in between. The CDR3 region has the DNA TGTGCCAGCAGTAACAGGGTAGGTTCTGGCTACGAGCAGTACTTC. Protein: CASSNRVGSGYEQYF.

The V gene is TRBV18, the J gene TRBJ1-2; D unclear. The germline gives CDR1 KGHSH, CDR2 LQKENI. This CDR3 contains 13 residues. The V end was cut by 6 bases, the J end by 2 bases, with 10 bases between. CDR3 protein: CASSLEENYGYTF. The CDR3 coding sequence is TGTGCCAGCTCCCTGGAGGAGAACTATGGCTACACCTTC. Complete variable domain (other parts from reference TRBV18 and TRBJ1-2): NAGVMQNPRHLVRRRGQEARLRCSPMKGHSHVYWYRQLPEEGLKFMVYLQKENIIDESGMPKERFSAEFPKEGPSILRIQQVVRGDSAAYFCASSLEENYGYTFGSGTRLTVV.

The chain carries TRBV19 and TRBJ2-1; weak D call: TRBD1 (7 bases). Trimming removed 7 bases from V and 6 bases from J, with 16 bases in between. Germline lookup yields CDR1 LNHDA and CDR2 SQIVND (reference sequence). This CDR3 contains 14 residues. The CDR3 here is CASKENRGGNEQFF. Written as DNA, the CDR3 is TGTGCCAGTAAAGAAAACAGGGGAGGCAATGAGCAGTTCTTC.

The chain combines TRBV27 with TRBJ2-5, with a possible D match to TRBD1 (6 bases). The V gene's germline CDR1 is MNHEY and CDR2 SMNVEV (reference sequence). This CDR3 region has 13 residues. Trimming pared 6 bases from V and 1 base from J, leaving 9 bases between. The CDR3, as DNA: TGTGCCAGCAGGGGACAAGCCCAAGAGACCCAGTACTTC. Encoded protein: CASRGQAQETQYF.

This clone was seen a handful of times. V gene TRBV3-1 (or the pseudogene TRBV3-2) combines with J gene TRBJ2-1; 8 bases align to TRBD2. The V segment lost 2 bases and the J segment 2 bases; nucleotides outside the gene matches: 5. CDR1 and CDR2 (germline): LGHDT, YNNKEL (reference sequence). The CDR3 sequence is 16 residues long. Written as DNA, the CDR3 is TGTGCCAGCAGCCAATCGAAAGCGGGAGCCTACAATGAGCAGTTCTTC. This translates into CASSQSKAGAYNEQFF.

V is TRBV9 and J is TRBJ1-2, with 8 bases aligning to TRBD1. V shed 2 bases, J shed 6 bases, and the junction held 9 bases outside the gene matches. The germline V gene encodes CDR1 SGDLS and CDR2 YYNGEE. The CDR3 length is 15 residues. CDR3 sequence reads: CASSVDRGMYDGYTF. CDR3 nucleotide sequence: TGTGCCAGCAGCGTTGACAGGGGCATGTATGATGGCTACACCTTC.

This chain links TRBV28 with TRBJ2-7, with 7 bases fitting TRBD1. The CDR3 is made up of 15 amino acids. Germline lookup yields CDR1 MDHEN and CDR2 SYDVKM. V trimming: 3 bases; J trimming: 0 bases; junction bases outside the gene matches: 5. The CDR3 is CASSFSGQASYEQYF. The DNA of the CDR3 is TGTGCCAGCAGTTTTTCCGGACAGGCCTCCTACGAGCAGTACTTC.

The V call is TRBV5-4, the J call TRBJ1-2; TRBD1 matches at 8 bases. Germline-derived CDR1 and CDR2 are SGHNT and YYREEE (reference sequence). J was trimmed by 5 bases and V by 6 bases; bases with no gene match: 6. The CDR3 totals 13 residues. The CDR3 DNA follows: TGTGCCAGCACCCGGACAGGGACTTATGGCTACACCTTC. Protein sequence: CASTRTGTYGYTF.

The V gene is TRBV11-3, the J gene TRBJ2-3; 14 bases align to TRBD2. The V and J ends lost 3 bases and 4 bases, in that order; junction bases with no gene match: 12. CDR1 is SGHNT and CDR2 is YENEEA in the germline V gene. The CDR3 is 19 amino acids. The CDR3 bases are TGTGCCAGCAGCTTGGGCCGACCGGGACTAGCGGGAGCGGCAGATACGCAGTATTTT. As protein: CASSLGRPGLAGAADTQYF.

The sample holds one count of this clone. The CDR3 DNA is TGTGCCAGTACAGGGACCTCTGGAAACACCATATATTTT. Its translation: CASTGTSGNTIYF. This chain joins TRBV3-1 (or the pseudogene TRBV3-2) and TRBJ1-3, with a weak D call TRBD1 (6 bases). Germline CDR1 and CDR2: LGHDT and YNNKEL (reference sequence). V was clipped by 9 bases and J by 0 bases, with 9 bases between them. The CDR3 runs 13 residues.

The CDR3 DNA follows: TGCGCCAGCAGCCAAGTTGGGACTGAGAGCTCCTATAATTCACCCCTCCACTTT. It translates to CASSQVGTESSYNSPLHF. This chain links TRBV4-1 with TRBJ1-6, with D maybe TRBD1 (5 bases). CDR1 is MGHRA and CDR2 is YSYEKL in the germline V gene. With 1 base removed from V and 0 bases from J, the gap between germline ends came to 13 bases. This CDR3 is built from 18 residues.

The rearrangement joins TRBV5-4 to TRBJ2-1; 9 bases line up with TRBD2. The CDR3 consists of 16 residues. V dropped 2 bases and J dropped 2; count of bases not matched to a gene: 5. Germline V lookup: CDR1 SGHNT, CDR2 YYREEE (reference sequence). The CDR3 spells CASSLGAGGTYNEQFF. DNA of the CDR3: TGTGCCAGCAGCTTAGGAGCGGGGGGAACCTACAATGAGCAGTTCTTC.

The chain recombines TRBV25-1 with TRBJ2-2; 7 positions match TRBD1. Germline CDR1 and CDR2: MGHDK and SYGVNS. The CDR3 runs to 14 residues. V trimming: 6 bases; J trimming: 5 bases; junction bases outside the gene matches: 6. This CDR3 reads CASRQGFETGELFF. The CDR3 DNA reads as TGTGCCAGCAGACAGGGGTTCGAAACCGGGGAGCTGTTTTTT.

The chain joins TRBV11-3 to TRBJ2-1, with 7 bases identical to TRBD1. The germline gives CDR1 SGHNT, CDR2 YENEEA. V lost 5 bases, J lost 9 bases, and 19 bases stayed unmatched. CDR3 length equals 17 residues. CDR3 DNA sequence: TGTGCCAGCAGCCCAACGCCGCGAAGGGGGCAGGCGGGTGAGCAGTTCTTC. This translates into CASSPTPRRGQAGEQFF.

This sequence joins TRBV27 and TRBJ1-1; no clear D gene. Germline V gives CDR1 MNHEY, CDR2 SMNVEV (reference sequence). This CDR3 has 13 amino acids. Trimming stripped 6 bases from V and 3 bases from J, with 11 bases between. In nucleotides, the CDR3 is TGTGCCAGCAGCCCTCAGAAGTACACTGAAGCTTTCTTT. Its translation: CASSPQKYTEAFF.